These 30 T cell receptor beta chains were sequenced from one sample in a study of beta chain features in type 1 diabetes. Study outcomes and limitations: TCRB CDR3 length was moderately but significantly reduced in all four CD4+ subsets of Type 1 diabetes patients.

Their antigen targets remain unknown. Isolated RNA was reverse transcribed in full, so expressed TCRB transcripts were sequenced. Clones were sequenced by immunoSEQ multiplex PCR, and TCRdb holds only the in-frame ones, with some missing. The table lists about 400,000 clones, around an eighth of them singletons. Sample: naive CD4+ T cells from blood. These receptors were taken from a woman aged 18-29 years with type 1 diabetes.

V gene TRBV4-2 combines with J gene TRBJ2-7, with D hard to call. Per germline, CDR1 LGHNA and CDR2 YNFKEQ. The CDR3 contains 16 residues. Between the trimmed V and J ends, which lost 8 bases and 0 bases, there was a span of 20 bases. As DNA, the CDR3 is TGTGCCAGCGGCCCATCGGAGACTTCAAGCTCCTACGAGCAGTACTTC. The encoded protein is CASGPSETSSSYEQYF.

The chain is built from TRBV18 and TRBJ1-1; 7 nucleotides match TRBD1. The V gene end was trimmed by 7 bases and the J gene end by 1 base; junction bases not matched to a gene: 9. This CDR3 region has 15 residues. Germline CDR1 reads KGHSH; CDR2 reads LQKENI. This chain's CDR3 is CASCRDRNANTEAFF. For the CDR3, the DNA is TGTGCCAGCTGCCGGGACAGAAACGCGAACACTGAAGCTTTCTTT.

This clone turned up a few times. The chain employs TRBV7-9 and TRBJ1-2; 8 bases are a match to TRBD1. J lost 3 bases, V lost 4 bases, and 10 bases had no gene match. In germline, CDR1 is SEHNR, CDR2 FQNEAQ (reference sequence). The CDR3 is made up of 16 amino acids. The CDR3 loop reads CASSSVRGRKDYGYTF. As DNA, the CDR3 is TGTGCCAGCAGCTCCGTCAGGGGGCGAAAGGACTATGGCTACACCTTC. The full variable domain, its missing parts supplied by reference TRBV7-9 and TRBJ1-2, is DTGVSQNPRHKITKRGQNVTFRCDPISEHNRLYWYRQTLGQGPEFLTYFQNEAQLEKSRLLSDRFSAERPKGSFSTLEIQRTEQGDSAMYLCASSSVRGRKDYGYTFGSGTRLTVV.

This clone was detected only a few times. The V gene is TRBV15, the J gene TRBJ2-1; 9 bases align to TRBD1. The trim removed 3 bases at V and 6 bases at J, leaving 9 bases unmatched. Germline lookup yields CDR1 LNHNV and CDR2 YYDKDF (reference sequence). The CDR3 spans 16 residues. This chain's CDR3 is CATSSLTGGEVNEQFF. The CDR3 nucleotides are TGTGCCACCAGCAGTCTAACAGGGGGCGAGGTCAATGAGCAGTTCTTC.

This chain joins TRBV28 and TRBJ2-5, with D perhaps TRBD1 (5 bases). CDR3 length: 13 amino acids. Trimming took 5 bases from V and 5 from J, leaving 12 bases between them. Germline assignment: CDR1 MDHEN and CDR2 SYDVKM. CDR3 sequence: CASSIQGVETQYF. The DNA for the CDR3 is TGTGCCAGCAGTATTCAGGGCGTGGAGACCCAGTACTTC.

This clone occurred a few times. The chain is built from TRBV7-2 and TRBJ2-3; D is possibly TRBD2 (6 bases). Germline values: CDR1 SGHTA, CDR2 FQGNSA. There are 15 residues in the CDR3. Trimming cost V 5 bases and J 2 bases, with 14 bases left between them. CDR3 protein: CASSQGAGITDTQYF. CDR3 DNA sequence: TGTGCCAGCAGCCAAGGAGCGGGTATCACAGATACGCAGTATTTT.

This clone was counted a few times. The V and J genes are TRBV6-5 and TRBJ1-3; no reliable D call. The CDR3 is 13 amino acids. Looked up from germline, CDR1 is MNHEY and CDR2 is SVGAGI. V was pared by 5 bases and J by 0 bases, with 5 bases between. This CDR3 is CASSPYSGNTIYF. The CDR3 DNA reads as TGTGCCAGCAGTCCCTACTCTGGAAACACCATATATTTT.

This clone was seen more than once but under ten times. Distinct nucleotide sequences in the sample also encode this CDR3. The J gene is TRBJ2-1, the V gene TRBV7-2, with TRBD1 matching 7 bases. The CDR3 is 14 amino acids. The germline V gene has CDR1 SGHTA and CDR2 FQGNSA. Trimming removed 5 bases from V and 2 bases from J; junction bases left unmatched: 3. CDR3 amino acids: CASSPTGTYNEQFF. The CDR3 coding sequence is TGTGCCAGCAGCCCGACAGGGACCTACAATGAGCAGTTCTTC.

The chain links TRBV15 to TRBJ2-7; 7 nucleotides match TRBD1. CDR1 and CDR2 (germline): LNHNV, YYDKDF (reference sequence). The CDR3 is 14 amino acids. Losses at the gene ends were 3 bases for V and 7 bases for J; bases not matched to a gene: 9. The CDR3 loop is CATSSRQGSREQYF. CDR3 DNA sequence: TGTGCCACCAGCAGTCGACAGGGTTCCCGAGAGCAGTACTTC.

This clone was counted only a few times. The V gene is TRBV7-2, the J gene TRBJ2-5; 7 nucleotides match TRBD1. This CDR3 comprises 15 residues. CDR1 and CDR2 from the germline V gene are SGHTA and FQGNSA. Trimming removed 5 bases from V and 2 bases from J; junction bases left unmatched: 8. CDR3 protein: CASSPLQGWQETQYF. The CDR3 bases are TGTGCCAGCAGCCCCCTACAGGGGTGGCAAGAGACCCAGTACTTC.

This clone was counted between two and nine times. The chain links TRBV15 to TRBJ2-2; D is possibly TRBD2 (6 bases). Germline V CDR1 and CDR2: LNHNV, YYDKDF (reference sequence). The ends were cut back, 4 bases at V and 5 bases at J, with 20 bases in the middle. The CDR3 length is 17 residues. Here the CDR3 reads CATSTEVWGGGTGELFF. The CDR3 bases are TGTGCCACCAGCACCGAGGTGTGGGGAGGTGGAACCGGGGAGCTGTTTTTT.

The chain recombines TRBV29-1 with TRBJ2-5; 10 nucleotides align to TRBD1. This CDR3 has 15 amino acids. Germline V lookup: CDR1 SQVTM, CDR2 ANQGSEA. The ends lost 2 bases at V and 0 bases at J; junction bases unmatched: 3. Written as DNA, the CDR3 is TGCAGCGTTGAAAGGGGGACAGGGGACCAAGAGACCCAGTACTTC. Amino acids: CSVERGTGDQETQYF.

This rearrangement joins TRBV5-1 to TRBJ2-5; 12 bases are shared with TRBD2. Germline CDR1 reads SGHRS; CDR2 reads YFSETQ. The CDR3 consists of 15 residues. J gave up 4 bases and V 3 bases, and 4 bases lay outside the gene matches. CDR3 residues: CASSWLAGGGETQYF. The CDR3, as DNA: TGCGCCAGCAGCTGGCTAGCGGGGGGGGGAGAGACCCAGTACTTC.

This clone occurred a few times. The CDR3 loop reads CATKSGTHSYEQYF. The CDR3, as DNA: TGTGCCACCAAATCCGGGACTCACTCCTACGAGCAGTACTTC. The gene calls are TRBV19 and TRBJ2-7, with a possible D match to TRBD2 (6 bases). CDR3 length equals 14 residues. Trimming pared 10 bases from V and 0 bases from J, leaving 16 bases between. Germline loops: CDR1 LNHDA, CDR2 SQIVND (reference sequence).

This clone appeared a few times. This chain uses TRBV14 with TRBJ2-7, with TRBD2 matching 8 bases. Germline V gene data show CDR1 as SGHDN and CDR2 as FVKESK. This CDR3 is built from 14 residues. V lost 1 base to trimming and J lost 6 bases; unmatched junction nucleotides: 5. This CDR3 is CASSQGASGFEQYF. CDR3 DNA sequence: TGTGCCAGCAGCCAAGGGGCTAGCGGGTTCGAGCAGTACTTC.

V gene TRBV7-9 combines with J gene TRBJ2-3; 10 bases are shared with TRBD2. There are 15 residues in the CDR3. Germline V gene lookup returns CDR1 SEHNR and CDR2 FQNEAQ (reference sequence). V lost 4 bases and J lost 2; bases outside the gene matches: 3. The CDR3 nucleotides are TGTGCCAGCAGCTCTCTAGCGGGGGTCACAGATACGCAGTATTTT. This codes for CASSSLAGVTDTQYF.

This rearrangement joins TRBV27 to TRBJ2-7, with TRBD1 identical over 8 bases. The germline CDR1 and CDR2 sequences are MNHEY and SMNVEV (reference sequence). V trimming: 5 bases; J trimming: 4 bases; junction bases outside the gene matches: 10. This CDR3 is 15 amino acids long. CDR3 loop: CASSPSGTGTYEQYF. In DNA form, the CDR3 reads TGTGCCAGCAGTCCTTCCGGGACAGGAACGTACGAGCAGTACTTC.

The rearrangement joins TRBV4-3 to TRBJ2-1, with D unresolved. Trimming removed 0 bases from V and 2 bases from J, with 8 bases in between. The germline gives CDR1 LGHNA, CDR2 YSLEER. The CDR3 consists of 15 residues. CDR3 nucleotides: TGCGCCAGCAGCCAAGACCCCCTAGCCTACAATGAGCAGTTCTTC. Amino acids: CASSQDPLAYNEQFF.

This clone has only a few counts. The chain links TRBV29-1 to TRBJ1-1; 9 nucleotides match TRBD1. The CDR3 spans 14 residues. Trimming took 3 bases from V and 6 from J; bases not matched to a gene: 8. The germline CDR1 and CDR2 sequences are SQVTM and ANQGSEA. The CDR3 here is CSVDGTGLGAEAFF. The DNA of the CDR3 is TGCAGCGTTGACGGGACAGGGCTTGGGGCTGAAGCTTTCTTT.

Only a few counts were recorded for this clone. This chain uses TRBV30 with TRBJ2-5, with TRBD1 matching over 7 bases. The CDR3 runs 13 residues. The V segment lost 3 bases and the J segment 5 bases; nucleotides outside the gene matches: 6. Germline V lookup: CDR1 GTSNPN, CDR2 SVGIG (reference sequence). CDR3 in DNA: TGTGCCTGGAGCTGGACAGGAGAGGAGACCCAGTACTTC. Translation gives CAWSWTGEETQYF.

The V and J genes are TRBV20-1 and TRBJ2-5, with no clear D. Deletions cut 6 bases from V and 5 bases from J, with 4 bases between. The CDR3 totals 9 residues. In germline, CDR1 is DFQATT, CDR2 SNEGSKA (reference sequence). CDR3 in DNA: TGCAGTGCCTCGGAGACCCAGTACTTC. It specifies CSASETQYF.

This clone was seen only a few times. The V gene is TRBV6-6, the J gene TRBJ1-4; D is perhaps TRBD1 (6 bases). This CDR3 is built from 16 residues. V lost 8 bases, J lost 7 bases, and 23 bases lay in between. CDR1 is MNHNY, CDR2 SVGAGI, per germline (reference sequence). The CDR3 DNA follows: TGTGCCAGCTCCCCGGGAGGGGGGGCGCCGGGTGAAAAACTGTTTTTT. Translating gives CASSPGGGAPGEKLFF.

This clone was picked up a small number of times. This chain connects TRBV4-3 to TRBJ1-2, with TRBD1 identical over 7 bases. The germline gives CDR1 LGHNA, CDR2 YSLEER. The CDR3 is 14 amino acids. Trimming removed 3 bases from V and 4 bases from J; junction bases left unmatched: 5. For the CDR3, the DNA is TGCGCCAGCAGCCAGGAGACAGGGAGCTATGGCTACACCTTC. Its translation is CASSQETGSYGYTF.

This sequence joins TRBV6-1 and TRBJ2-7; D is unclear. CDR1 is MNHNS and CDR2 is SASEGT in the germline V gene. The CDR3 spans 12 residues. The V gene lost 6 bases and the J gene lost 3 bases, with 9 bases spanning the gap. CDR3 loop: CASRERSYEQYF. The CDR3 DNA reads as TGTGCCAGCAGGGAGAGGAGCTACGAGCAGTACTTC.

The chain links TRBV7-3 to TRBJ2-2; TRBD2 matches 9 bases. Germline lookup yields CDR1 SGHTA and CDR2 FQGTGA. The CDR3 runs to 16 residues. V lost 1 base to trimming and J lost 4 bases; unmatched junction nucleotides: 4. The CDR3, as DNA: TGTGCCAGCAGCTTAAATGGCGGGAGGGTCACCGGGGAGCTGTTTTTT. Translated: CASSLNGGRVTGELFF.

In its sample, this clone was seen a few times. The chain carries TRBV9 and TRBJ1-2; D gene ambiguous. This CDR3 has 11 amino acids. V was cut by 0 bases and J by 6 bases, with 3 bases left in between. CDR1 and CDR2 from the germline V gene are SGDLS and YYNGEE. As DNA, the CDR3 is TGTGCCAGCAGCGTAGCTAATGGCTACACCTTC. It translates to CASSVANGYTF.

This clone was counted only a few times. This rearrangement joins TRBV9 to TRBJ1-4; 9 bases map to TRBD1. CDR3 length: 14 residues. V lost 6 bases and J lost 5; bases outside the gene matches: 5. CDR1 and CDR2 from the germline V gene are SGDLS and YYNGEE. CDR3 residues: CASNRQGGNEKLFF. In nucleotides, the CDR3 is TGTGCCAGCAACCGACAGGGGGGAAATGAAAAACTGTTTTTT.

The sample holds a few counts of this clone. V is TRBV28 and J is TRBJ1-2; D may be TRBD1 (6 bases). Trimming cost V 3 bases and J 4 bases, with 15 bases left between them. Germline-derived CDR1 and CDR2 are MDHEN and SYDVKM. CDR3 length: 15 amino acids. CDR3 amino acids: CASSLKAGVVYGYTF. The CDR3 DNA is TGTGCCAGCAGTTTGAAGGCAGGGGTGGTCTATGGCTACACCTTC.

The rearrangement joins TRBV5-6 to TRBJ2-1, with 12 bases identical to TRBD2. The CDR3 totals 17 residues. V dropped 0 bases and J dropped 1; count of bases not matched to a gene: 2. Per the germline V gene, CDR1 is SGHDT and CDR2 is YYEEEE. CDR3 protein: CASSLVLAGGSYNEQFF. Here the CDR3 DNA reads TGTGCCAGCAGCTTGGTCCTAGCGGGGGGGTCCTACAATGAGCAGTTCTTC.

The chain couples TRBV7-3 to TRBJ2-1; 10 bases are a match to TRBD2. Losses at the gene ends were 2 bases for V and 2 bases for J; bases not matched to a gene: 0. The CDR3 is 15 residues long. Germline V gene data show CDR1 as SGHTA and CDR2 as FQGTGA. CDR3 in amino acids: CASSLGLAAYNEQFF. Here the CDR3 DNA reads TGTGCCAGCAGCTTAGGACTAGCGGCCTACAATGAGCAGTTCTTC.